The entry below gives a single T cell receptor beta chain sequence along with its context. Its antigen remains unidentified. The sample belongs to a study of T cell responses to AZD1222 COVID-19 vaccine. Clones were read by immunoSEQ multiplex PCR, and TCRdb kept only the in-frame ones, dropping some. The data hold 150,000 to 200,000 clones, with about 93% observed a single time. Study-wide results and limits: Spike-wide coverage was observed for vaccine-associated CD4 TCRs, with dominant responses at 160-218 and 743-854. Epitopes outside B.1.351 and B.1.1.7 mutated regions reportedly drew nearly half of spike TCRs. Females outnumbered males among donors, who were mostly white British; clonal diversity was possibly underestimated.

The CDR3 is made up of 13 amino acids. The germline CDR1 and CDR2 sequences are SNHLY and FYNNEI. V was pared by 6 bases and J by 1 base, with 9 bases between. This TCR was recovered from an adult in good health. The chain uses TRBV2 and TRBJ1-1, with D possibly being TRBD1 (5 bases). The sample was peripheral blood, taken on day 0 of AZD1222 vaccination. The CDR3 sequence is CASRGPGNTEAFF. In nucleotides, the CDR3 is TGTGCCAGCAGGGGGCCCGGGAACACTGAAGCTTTCTTT.